Sequencing of this TCR beta chain was carried out in a study of cytomegalovirus exposure and HLA in healthy donors. Study conclusions and caveats: Across donors, sequencing depth was assumed by presence/absence analyses to be roughly uniform. A few of the chains that were CMV-associated were confirmed in vitro to be specific for CMV antigens. As a later analysis revealed, the rate of TCR association differed by HLA locus, with DRB1 most and HLA-C fewest.

With regard to this clone: Antigen specificity is unknown.

It was with 60 Vbeta and 13 Jbeta primers that the PCR ran. The data were produced by immunoSEQ multiplex PCR, yet TCRdb's version contains in-frame clones alone and is incomplete. This table holds 150,000 to 200,000 clones. The germline gives CDR1 SQVTM, CDR2 ANQGSEA. Trimming cost V 7 bases and J 1 base; bases outside gene matches: 10. The CDR3 has 15 amino acids. The J gene is TRBJ2-3, the V gene TRBV29-1; 8 bases agree with TRBD2. This receptor was taken from a woman under 30 in good health and CMV-seropositive. Material for sequencing was PBMCs. CDR3 sequence (DNA): TGCAGCGCCGGGGGCCGCGGGGGGCGCACAGATACGCAGTATTTT. Amino acid sequence: CSAGGRGGRTDTQYF.